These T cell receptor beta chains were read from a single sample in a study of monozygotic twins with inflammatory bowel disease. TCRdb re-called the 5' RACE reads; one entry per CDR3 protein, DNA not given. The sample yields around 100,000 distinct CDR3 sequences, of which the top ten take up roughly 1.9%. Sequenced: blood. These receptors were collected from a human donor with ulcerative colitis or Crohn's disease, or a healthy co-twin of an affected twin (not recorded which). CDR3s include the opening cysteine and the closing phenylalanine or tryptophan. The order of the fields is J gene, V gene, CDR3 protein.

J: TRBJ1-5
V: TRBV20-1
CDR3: CSVIRDTNQPQHF

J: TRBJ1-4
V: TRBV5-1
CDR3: CASSLERRANEKLFF

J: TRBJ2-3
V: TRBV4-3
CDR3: CASSQVAAGGLRDTQYF

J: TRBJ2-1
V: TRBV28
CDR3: CASSLMARGTNEQFF

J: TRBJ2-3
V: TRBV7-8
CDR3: CASNPGTGFTDTQYF

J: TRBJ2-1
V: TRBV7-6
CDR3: CASSLAARGGRNNEQFF

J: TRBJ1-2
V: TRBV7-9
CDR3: CASRPAGGGGHGYTF

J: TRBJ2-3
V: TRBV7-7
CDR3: CASSLAGARADTQYF

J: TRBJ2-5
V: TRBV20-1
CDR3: CSAGRGTPIQETQYF

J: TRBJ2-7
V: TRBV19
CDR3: CASSLTGQGAYEQYF

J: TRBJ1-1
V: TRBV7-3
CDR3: CASSREPNTEAFF

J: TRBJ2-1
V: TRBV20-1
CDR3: CSATDTSGVISYNEQFF

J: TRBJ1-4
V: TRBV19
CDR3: CASSSGGGGEKLFF

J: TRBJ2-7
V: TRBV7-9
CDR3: CASSSRGGLGEQYF

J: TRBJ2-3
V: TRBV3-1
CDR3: CASSQGTSGGRRDTQYF

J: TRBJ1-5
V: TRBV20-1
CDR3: CSAHNEEGNQPQHF

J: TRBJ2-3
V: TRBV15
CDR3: CATIDGLAVGTDTQYF

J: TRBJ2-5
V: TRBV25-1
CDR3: CASSEYGAGRETQYF

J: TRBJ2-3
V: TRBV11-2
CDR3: CASSPRLAGGTKTTTDTQYF

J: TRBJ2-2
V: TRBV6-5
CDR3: CASSPYNTGELFF

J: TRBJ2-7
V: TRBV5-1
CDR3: CASSLVQGYEQYF

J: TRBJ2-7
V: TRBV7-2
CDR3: CASRKNPGQSSYEQYF

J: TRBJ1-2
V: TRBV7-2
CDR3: CASSSDDRALYGYTF

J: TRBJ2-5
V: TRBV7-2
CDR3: CASSLWFNRVQETQYF

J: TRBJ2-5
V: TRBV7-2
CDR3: CASSPAGRIQTQYF

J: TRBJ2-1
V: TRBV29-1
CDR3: CSGIGSPGLSEQFF

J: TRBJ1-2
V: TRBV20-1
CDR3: CSTRDPGLPGYTF

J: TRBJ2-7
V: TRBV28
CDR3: CASEPGQGVYEQYF

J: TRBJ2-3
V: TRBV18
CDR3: CASSPTPSGGVPRQYF

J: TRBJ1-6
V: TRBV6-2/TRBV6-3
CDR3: CASSDVSPLHF

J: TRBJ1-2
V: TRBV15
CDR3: CATSSGLKRGYTF

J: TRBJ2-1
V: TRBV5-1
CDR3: CASSLFSGGSYNEQFF

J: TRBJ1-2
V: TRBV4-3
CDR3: CASSHGKTWVYGYTF

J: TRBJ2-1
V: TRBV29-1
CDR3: CSVDYYLNEQFF

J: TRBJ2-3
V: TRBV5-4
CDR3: CASSLGVASTDTQYF

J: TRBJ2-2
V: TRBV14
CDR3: CASTKNQGANTGELFF

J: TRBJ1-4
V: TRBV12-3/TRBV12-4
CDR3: CASSPGVGQGEEKLFF

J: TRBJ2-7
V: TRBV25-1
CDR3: CASSVTGTYEQYF

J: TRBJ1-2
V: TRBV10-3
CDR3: CAISTGHLTDGYTF

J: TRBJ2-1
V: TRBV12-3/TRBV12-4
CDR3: CASSPGQGIGEQFF

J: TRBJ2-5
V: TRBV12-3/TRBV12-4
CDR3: CASSTTPGTRGETQYF

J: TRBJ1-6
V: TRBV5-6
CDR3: CASSLAGNSPLHF

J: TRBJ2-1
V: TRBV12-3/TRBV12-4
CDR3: CASSLFGGAGNEQFF

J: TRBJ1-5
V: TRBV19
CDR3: CASSIGRTGTSNQPQHF

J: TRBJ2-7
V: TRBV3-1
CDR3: CASSQPSGSSYEQYF

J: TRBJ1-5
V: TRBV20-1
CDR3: CSAPKVGQGHQPQHF

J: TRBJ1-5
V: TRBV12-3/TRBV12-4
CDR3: CASSPQGALIPQPQHF

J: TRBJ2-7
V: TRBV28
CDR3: CASSSPSYEQYF

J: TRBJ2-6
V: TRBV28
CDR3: CASSRGTVLGANVLTF

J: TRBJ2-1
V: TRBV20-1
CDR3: CSAPGTGVYEQFF

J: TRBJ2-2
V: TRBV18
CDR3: CASSRGLENTGELFF

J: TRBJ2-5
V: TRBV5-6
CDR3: CASSSKATGVRETQYF

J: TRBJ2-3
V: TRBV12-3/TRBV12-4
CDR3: CASIFLGRADTQYF

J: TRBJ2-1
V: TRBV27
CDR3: CASSNLLGNEQFF